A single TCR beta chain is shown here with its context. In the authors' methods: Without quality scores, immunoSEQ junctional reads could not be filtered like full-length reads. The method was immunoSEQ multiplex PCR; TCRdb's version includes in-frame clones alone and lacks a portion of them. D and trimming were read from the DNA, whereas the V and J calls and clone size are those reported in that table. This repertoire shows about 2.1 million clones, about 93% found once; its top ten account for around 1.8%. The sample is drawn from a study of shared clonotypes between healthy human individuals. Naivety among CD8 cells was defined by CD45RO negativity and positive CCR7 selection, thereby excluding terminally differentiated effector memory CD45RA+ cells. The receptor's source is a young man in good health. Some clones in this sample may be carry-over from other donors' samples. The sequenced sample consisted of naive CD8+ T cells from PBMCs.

The DNA of the CDR3 is TGTGCCAGCAGGTTACTTCTAGATGACATTCAGTACTTC. It codes for CASRLLLDDIQYF. The chain couples TRBV11-2 to TRBJ2-4, with D uncertain. CDR3 length: 13 residues. CDR1 is SGHAT, CDR2 FQNNGV, per germline. The germline V and J ends were trimmed by 6 bases and 8 bases, with 14 bases remaining between them.